The 18 T cell receptor beta chains reported below all come from one sample, sequenced in a study of CD8+ T cells in alopecia areata. cDNA serving as the sequencing template came from extracted, reverse transcribed RNA. TCRdb keeps only in-frame clones here, not all; method: immunoSEQ multiplex PCR. The sample includes fewer than 250,000 clones, approximately 47% of them seen just once. Treatment indicated: oral pan-JAK inhibitor, 5-10 mg twice daily. Specimen: CD4+ T cells sorted from blood, collected at roughly week 36, from a patient treated with tofacitinib. These receptors all stem from a human donor with alopecia areata.

The rearrangement joins TRBV29-1 to TRBJ1-2, with D perhaps TRBD1 (5 bases). The germline V gene has CDR1 SQVTM and CDR2 ANQGSEA. This CDR3 contains 15 residues. V gave up 1 base and J gave up 1 base, with 13 bases separating them. In DNA form, the CDR3 reads TGCAGCGTTGAAGGCAGCAGGGCAAATAACTATGGCTACACCTTC. Translating it yields CSVEGSRANNYGYTF.

This chain connects TRBV6-5 to TRBJ2-7; 8 bases fit TRBD2. This CDR3 region has 14 residues. V was clipped by 5 bases and J by 5 bases; unmatched bases: 8. The germline V gene has CDR1 MNHEY and CDR2 SVGAGI. This CDR3 is CASSRRGARDEQYF. Here the CDR3 DNA reads TGTGCCAGCAGTCGGCGGGGGGCCCGGGACGAGCAGTACTTC.

The rearrangement joins TRBV7-2 to TRBJ2-7; 7 nucleotides align to TRBD1. Germline values: CDR1 SGHTA, CDR2 FQGNSA. There are 13 residues in the CDR3. V shed 1 base, J shed 3 bases, and the junction held 0 bases outside the gene matches. CDR3 DNA: TGTGCCAGCAGCTTAGGGACAGGCTACGAGCAGTACTTC. Its translation: CASSLGTGYEQYF.

The gene calls are TRBV13 and TRBJ1-1; D unclear. The germline V and J ends were trimmed by 3 bases and 1 base, with 6 bases remaining between them. Germline assignment: CDR1 PRHDT and CDR2 FYEKMQ (reference sequence). This CDR3 spans 13 amino acids. The CDR3, as DNA: TGTGCCAGCAGCTTCATGGGGAACACTGAAGCTTTCTTT. Its protein product is CASSFMGNTEAFF.

This clone turned up a few times. V gene TRBV7-7 combines with J gene TRBJ2-5, with D unresolved. Germline values: CDR1 SSHAT, CDR2 FNYEAQ (reference sequence). V was shortened by 0 bases and J by 2 bases, with 10 bases between the two germline ends. The CDR3 length is 15 residues. The CDR3 coding sequence is TGTGCCAGCAGCTTAGCGCCCTCATCACAAGAGACCCAGTACTTC. It specifies CASSLAPSSQETQYF.

This clone has a handful of counts. This chain links TRBV4-1 with TRBJ2-3, with D perhaps TRBD2 (5 bases). V dropped 0 bases and J dropped 8 bases, with 12 bases sitting between them. Germline lookup yields CDR1 MGHRA and CDR2 YSYEKL. The CDR3 runs 14 residues. CDR3 region: CASSQDYSRGTQYF. The DNA of the CDR3 is TGCGCCAGCAGCCAAGACTATAGTCGGGGTACGCAGTATTTT.

J is TRBJ1-5 and V is TRBV28, with 8 bases that match TRBD1. The CDR3 consists of 19 residues. CDR1 and CDR2 from the germline V gene are MDHEN and SYDVKM. Losses at the gene ends were 5 bases for V and 2 bases for J; bases not matched to a gene: 17. This CDR3 reads CASSLRATSRGPGNQPQHF. The DNA of the CDR3 is TGTGCCAGCAGTCTCCGTGCCACCTCCAGGGGGCCTGGCAATCAGCCCCAGCATTTT. Filled out from reference TRBV28 and TRBJ1-5, the complete variable domain reads DVKVTQSSRYLVKRTGEKVFLECVQDMDHENMFWYRQDPGLGLRLIYFSYDVKMKEKGDIPEGYSVSREKKERFSLILESASTNQTSMYLCASSLRATSRGPGNQPQHFGDGTRLSIL.

V is TRBV10-3 and J is TRBJ2-5; D possibly corresponds to TRBD2 (6 bases). Per the germline V gene, CDR1 is ENHRY and CDR2 is SYGVKD. The CDR3 length is 14 residues. Trimming took off 6 bases at V and 2 bases at J, with 13 bases between the two ends. The chain's CDR3 is CAISPRGGQETQYF. CDR3 DNA: TGTGCCATCAGCCCCCGGGGAGGTCAAGAGACCCAGTACTTC.

This clone was counted at least ten times. The sample contains more than one DNA sequence encoding this CDR3. This sequence joins TRBV20-1 and TRBJ2-7; D call uncertain. Germline V gene sequence: CDR1 DFQATT, CDR2 SNEGSKA (reference sequence). The CDR3 has 11 amino acids. V was trimmed by 2 bases and J by 3 bases, leaving 5 bases between them. In nucleotides, the CDR3 is TGCAGTGCTAGAAAGGGCTACGAGCAGTACTTC. Translated, it gives CSARKGYEQYF.

The chain recombines TRBV9 with TRBJ2-2; the D is unclear. Between the trimmed V and J ends, which lost 1 base and 7 bases, there was a span of 11 bases. The germline gives CDR1 SGDLS, CDR2 YYNGEE. The CDR3 has 14 amino acids. CDR3 sequence: CASSVRLRGGELFF. Written as DNA, the CDR3 is TGTGCCAGCAGCGTACGCCTCCGAGGCGGGGAGCTGTTTTTT.

V is TRBV25-1 and J is TRBJ1-2, with no clear D. Germline V gives CDR1 MGHDK, CDR2 SYGVNS. The V end lost 3 bases, the J end lost 8 bases, and 10 bases lay between the germline ends. This CDR3 comprises 12 residues. CDR3 DNA: TGTGCCAGCAGTGAGGTAGTGAGGGGCTACACCTTC. This translates into CASSEVVRGYTF.

This clone appeared a few times. The rearrangement uses TRBV1 and TRBJ2-3; TRBD2, the D gene given by the table, was not confirmed from the DNA. TRBV1 is classified as a pseudogene. The CDR3 has 15 amino acids. In DNA, the CDR3 is TGCACCAGCAGCCCGACTAGCGGGAGCACAGATACGCAGTATTTT. Protein sequence: CTSSPTSGSTDTQYF.

V usage is TRBV7-3 and J usage is TRBJ2-3, with TRBD2 as a possible D gene (6 bases). The CDR3 sequence is 14 residues long. The germline V gene encodes CDR1 SGHTA and CDR2 FQGTGA. V lost 2 bases, J lost 0 bases, and 6 bases lay in between. CDR3 amino acids: CASSLGRSTDTQYF. CDR3 bases: TGTGCCAGCAGCTTAGGGAGGAGCACAGATACGCAGTATTTT.

The chain employs TRBV29-1 and TRBJ1-3; D is ambiguous. The CDR3 sequence is 14 residues long. Germline loops: CDR1 SQVTM, CDR2 ANQGSEA. V was trimmed by 7 bases and J by 4 bases, leaving 17 bases between them. The DNA for the CDR3 is TGCAGCGCCCACAGCCGGGGATCAGGAAACACCATATATTTT. It encodes CSAHSRGSGNTIYF. The full variable domain, its missing parts supplied by reference TRBV29-1 and TRBJ1-3, is SAVISQKPSRDICQRGTSLTIQCQVDSQVTMMFWYRQQPGQSLTLIATANQGSEATYESGFVIDKFPISRPNLTFSTLTVSNMSPEDSSIYLCSAHSRGSGNTIYFGEGSWLTVV.

The chain uses TRBV4-3 and TRBJ1-4; TRBD1 is a possible D gene (5 bases). Trimming removed 0 bases at V and 7 bases at J, with 15 bases between. Germline V gene data show CDR1 as LGHNA and CDR2 as YSLEER. CDR3 length: 16 residues. DNA for the CDR3: TGCGCCAGCAGCCAAGACCAGGGTTCAGCCCCTGAAAAACTGTTTTTT. Translation: CASSQDQGSAPEKLFF.

V and J are TRBV15 and TRBJ1-3; D ambiguous. Germline V lookup: CDR1 LNHNV, CDR2 YYDKDF (reference sequence). V was clipped by 0 bases and J by 0 bases, with 18 bases between them. The CDR3 has 19 amino acids. The CDR3 sequence: CATSRDYPLTAGSGNTIYF. In nucleotides, the CDR3 is TGTGCCACCAGCAGAGATTACCCCTTAACAGCCGGCTCTGGAAACACCATATATTTT.

This clone appeared a few times. The chain joins TRBV9 to TRBJ2-3; no clear D gene. The germline V gene has CDR1 SGDLS and CDR2 YYNGEE. V was cut by 0 bases and J by 0 bases, with 11 bases left in between. This CDR3 spans 16 amino acids. CDR3 nucleotide sequence: TGTGCCAGCAGCGTAGTCCCGGTGCTTAGCACAGATACGCAGTATTTT. It is translated as CASSVVPVLSTDTQYF.

This clone was seen a few times. The V call is TRBV27, the J call TRBJ2-3, with TRBD2 matching over 9 bases. Germline V gene sequence: CDR1 MNHEY, CDR2 SMNVEV (reference sequence). V lost 7 bases, J lost 8 bases, and 10 bases stayed unmatched. The CDR3 is 14 amino acids. This CDR3 reads CASTPAGGRVTQYF. CDR3 DNA: TGTGCCAGCACTCCAGCGGGAGGCCGCGTTACGCAGTATTTT.